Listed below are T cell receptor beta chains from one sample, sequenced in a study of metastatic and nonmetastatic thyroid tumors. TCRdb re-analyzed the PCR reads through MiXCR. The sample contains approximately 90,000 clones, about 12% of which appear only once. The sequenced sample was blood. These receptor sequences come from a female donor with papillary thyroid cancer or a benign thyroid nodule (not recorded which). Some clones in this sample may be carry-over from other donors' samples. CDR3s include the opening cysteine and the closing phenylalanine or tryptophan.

CDR3: CASSLVSVGRGYNEQFF; J: TRBJ2-1; V: TRBV7-8
CDR3: CASSPSDIVKETQYF; J: TRBJ2-5; V: TRBV5-1
CDR3: CASSQRVSAYEHYF; J: TRBJ2-7; V: TRBV3-1
CDR3: CASSYSGGYTEAFF; J: TRBJ1-1; V: TRBV6-2/TRBV6-3
CDR3: CSARSVAGGRDTGELFF; J: TRBJ2-2; V: TRBV20-1
CDR3: CASSQFPGSLHF; J: TRBJ1-6; V: TRBV14
CDR3: CSARESSGGVNEQFF; J: TRBJ2-1; V: TRBV20-1
CDR3: CASRITSQGDTEAFF; J: TRBJ1-1; V: TRBV19
CDR3: CASSQGPAGANEKLFF; J: TRBJ1-4; V: TRBV7-9
CDR3: CSARDWTPEADTQYF; J: TRBJ2-3; V: TRBV20-1
CDR3: CASSIKPSATGELFF; J: TRBJ2-2; V: TRBV18
CDR3: CASSYDGQDAVANVLTF; J: TRBJ2-6; V: TRBV6-2/TRBV6-3
CDR3: CASSPRQGSAPLHF; J: TRBJ1-6; V: TRBV9
CDR3: CASMGRGRDTQYF; J: TRBJ2-3; V: TRBV6-1
CDR3: CASSPFSGRTWRHTEAFF; J: TRBJ1-1; V: TRBV18
CDR3: CASSFRGGELFF; J: TRBJ2-2; V: TRBV7-8
CDR3: CAWSVHGNTGELFF; J: TRBJ2-2; V: TRBV30
CDR3: CSGQGRSSYNEQFF; J: TRBJ2-1; V: TRBV20-1
CDR3: CASSLDLAGVWQFF; J: TRBJ2-1; V: TRBV7-2
CDR3: CASMGPSSYEQYF; J: TRBJ2-7; V: TRBV2
CDR3: CASRRRDPNYGYTF; J: TRBJ1-2; V: TRBV19
CDR3: CASSPDRRSSYGYTF; J: TRBJ1-2; V: TRBV7-8
CDR3: CASSREGGKRNTGELFF; J: TRBJ2-2; V: TRBV4-2
CDR3: CASSQGTVSEGGELFF; J: TRBJ2-2; V: TRBV3-1
CDR3: CASSLGGVGNYGYTF; J: TRBJ1-2; V: TRBV12-3/TRBV12-4
CDR3: CSAYSGSGLDTQYF; J: TRBJ2-3; V: TRBV20-1
CDR3: CSADAVIGTGELFF; J: TRBJ2-2; V: TRBV20-1
CDR3: CAWSRLAATDTQYF; J: TRBJ2-3; V: TRBV30
CDR3: CASSYSGTGGYGYTF; J: TRBJ1-2; V: TRBV6-2/TRBV6-3